This T cell receptor beta chain came from a study of metastatic and nonmetastatic thyroid tumors. Study overall: Samples came from malignant and benign thyroid patients, and repertoires were compared across blood and tumor or nodule tissue.

TCRdb redid the clone calls on the PCR reads using MiXCR. The table records tens of thousands of clones, 15% to 20% of them present only once. This clone was detected ten times or more. Its antigen remains unknown. Prior to thyroid surgery, none of the patients had received any treatment. Study-wide findings and caveats: Reports indicated that malignant thyroid tumors showed significantly higher TCR beta diversity than benign nodules did, in blood and tumor.

The clonotype comes from a male donor with papillary thyroid cancer or a benign thyroid nodule (not recorded which). Some clones in this sample may be carry-over from other donors' samples. Input material: blood.

The CDR3 coding sequence is TGTGCCAGCAGTCGGCTCAGGACTAGCGGACGTGCTAGCACAGATACGCAGTATTTT. Encoded protein: CASSRLRTSGRASTDTQYF. This chain uses TRBV6-4 with TRBJ2-3; 10 nucleotides match TRBD2. Germline V gene sequence: CDR1 MRHNA, CDR2 SNTAGT. V lost 5 bases and J lost 0; bases outside the gene matches: 14. CDR3 length: 19 residues.